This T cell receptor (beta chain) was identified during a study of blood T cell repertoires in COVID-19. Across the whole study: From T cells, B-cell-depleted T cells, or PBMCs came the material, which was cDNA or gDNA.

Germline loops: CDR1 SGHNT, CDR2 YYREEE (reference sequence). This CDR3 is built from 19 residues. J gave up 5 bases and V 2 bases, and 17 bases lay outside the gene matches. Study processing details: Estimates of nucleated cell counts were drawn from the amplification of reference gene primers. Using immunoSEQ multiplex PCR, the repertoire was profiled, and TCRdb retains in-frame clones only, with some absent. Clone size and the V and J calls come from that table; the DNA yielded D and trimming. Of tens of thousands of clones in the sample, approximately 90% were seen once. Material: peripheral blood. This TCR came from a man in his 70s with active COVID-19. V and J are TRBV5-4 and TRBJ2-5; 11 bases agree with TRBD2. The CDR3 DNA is TGTGCCAGCAGCTTATTGCTGAGTAGCGGGGGGGTGGCGAGGGAGACCCAGTACTTC. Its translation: CASSLLLSSGGVARETQYF.